The 15 T cell receptor beta chains below were found in one sample sequenced in a study of CD8 T cells in Susac syndrome. Random hexamers primed reverse transcription of about 0.45 to 1 ug RNA. MiXCR was run by TCRdb on the immunoSEQ multiplex PCR reads, yielding one entry per CDR3 protein. This sample carries about 80,000 distinct CDR3 sequences, roughly 94% of them seen once, and the ten largest clones take approximately 0.26%. Sequenced sample: CD8+ T cells from PBMCs. The receptors were gathered from a human donor in good health.

The chain has TRBV7-3 and TRBJ2-1; D is possibly TRBD2 (5 bases). Germline-derived CDR1 and CDR2 are SGHTA and FQGTGA. This CDR3 has 13 amino acids. V was pared by 1 base and J by 6 bases, with 7 bases between. The CDR3 here is CASSLKGGNEQFF. The CDR3 DNA sequence: TGTGCCAGCAGCTTAAAAGGAGGCAATGAGCAGTTCTTC.

The chain carries TRBV14 and TRBJ1-2, with unresolved D. V lost 6 bases, J lost 6 bases, and 14 bases lay in between. Germline V CDR1 and CDR2: SGHDN, FVKESK. The CDR3 totals 13 residues. CDR3 nucleotide sequence: TGTGCCAGCAGTCCGGGGTATTGGGATGGCTACACCTTC. Translation gives CASSPGYWDGYTF.

This chain links TRBV19 with TRBJ1-5, with D unresolved. V was cut by 9 bases and J by 3 bases, with 15 bases left in between. This CDR3 spans 14 amino acids. Germline assignment: CDR1 LNHDA and CDR2 SQIVND (reference sequence). The CDR3 here is CASHPGGYNQPQHF. As DNA, the CDR3 is TGTGCCAGCCACCCCGGAGGGTACAATCAGCCCCAGCATTTT.

V usage is TRBV10-3 and J usage is TRBJ1-1; 8 bases are a match to TRBD1. V lost 7 bases and J lost 9; bases outside the gene matches: 7. Germline CDR1 is ENHRY and CDR2 is SYGVKD. The CDR3 spans 12 residues. The CDR3 DNA sequence: TGTGCCATCAACGAAGGACAGGGCCAAGCTTTCTTT. Protein: CAINEGQGQAFF.

The chain combines TRBV30 with TRBJ2-1; TRBD2 matches at 9 bases. Germline V lookup: CDR1 GTSNPN, CDR2 SVGIG (reference sequence). The CDR3 is 12 residues long. The V and J ends lost 5 bases and 12 bases, in that order; junction bases with no gene match: 8. CDR3 nucleotide sequence: TGTGCCTGGGAGAATAGCGGGAGTACGCAGTTCTTC. Its protein product is CAWENSGSTQFF.

V gene TRBV7-2 combines with J gene TRBJ2-7; D call uncertain. Trimming cost V 3 bases and J 2 bases, with 14 bases left between them. The CDR3 length is 15 residues. Germline CDR1 is SGHTA and CDR2 is FQGNSA. The CDR3, as DNA: TGTGCCAGCAGCTTGGCCAGGACGGCCCCCTACGAGCAGTACTTC. Protein sequence: CASSLARTAPYEQYF.

The J gene is TRBJ1-1, the V gene TRBV24-1; 8 nucleotides match TRBD1. The CDR3 extends over 14 amino acids. V lost 5 bases, J lost 4 bases, and 5 bases stayed unmatched. Germline-derived CDR1 and CDR2 are KGHDR and SFDVKD. CDR3 sequence (DNA): TGTGCCACCAGTGCGGCAGGGGGCCCCACTGAAGCTTTCTTT. This encodes CATSAAGGPTEAFF.

This chain connects TRBV28 to TRBJ2-3; 9 positions match TRBD2. CDR1 MDHEN and CDR2 SYDVKM come from the germline V gene. Trimming at V came to 2 bases and at J to 3 bases, leaving 6 bases not matched to a gene. This CDR3 has 16 residues. CDR3 coding DNA: TGTGCCAGCAGTTTAGGGGCTAGCGGGGTAACAGATACGCAGTATTTT. Translation gives CASSLGASGVTDTQYF.

This sequence joins TRBV6-5 and TRBJ2-3; the D is unclear. CDR3 length: 16 residues. With 0 bases removed from V and 2 bases from J, the gap between germline ends came to 12 bases. In germline, CDR1 is MNHEY, CDR2 SVGAGI. CDR3 nucleotides: TGTGCCAGCAGTTACTCGCCCCAGAGCTCCACAGATACGCAGTATTTT. Protein sequence: CASSYSPQSSTDTQYF.

The chain joins TRBV5-6 to TRBJ2-5; 10 nucleotides agree with TRBD1. From germline, CDR1 is SGHDT and CDR2 YYEEEE. CDR3 length: 14 amino acids. V lost 3 bases and J lost 6; bases outside the gene matches: 5. CDR3 residues: CASSYGTGEQTQYF. CDR3 DNA sequence: TGTGCCAGCAGCTATGGGACAGGGGAACAGACCCAGTACTTC.

The chain links TRBV7-6 to TRBJ2-5, with 10 positions matching TRBD2. V trimming: 5 bases; J trimming: 5 bases; junction bases outside the gene matches: 11. CDR3 length: 16 amino acids. Germline V gene sequence: CDR1 SGHVS, CDR2 FNYEAQ. This CDR3 is CASSLTSGGARETQYF. DNA for the CDR3: TGTGCCAGCAGCCTCACAAGCGGGGGGGCTCGGGAGACCCAGTACTTC.

This rearrangement joins TRBV5-1 to TRBJ2-5; D uncertain. This CDR3 is built from 12 residues. V was shortened by 4 bases and J by 7 bases, with 11 bases between the two germline ends. From germline, CDR1 is SGHRS and CDR2 YFSETQ. The CDR3 is CASSKSWRTQYF. The CDR3, as DNA: TGCGCCAGCAGCAAATCGTGGAGGACCCAGTACTTC.

The chain joins TRBV6-2 or TRBV6-3 to TRBJ2-2; D tentatively fits TRBD1 or TRBD2 (6 bases each). The V end lost 6 bases, the J end lost 4 bases, and 12 bases lay between the germline ends. This CDR3 region has 14 residues. The germline gives CDR1 MNHEY, CDR2 SVGEGT. Here the CDR3 reads CASRTGATTGELFF. Written as DNA, the CDR3 is TGTGCCAGCAGGACGGGGGCGACCACCGGGGAGCTGTTTTTT.

The chain couples TRBV7-8 to TRBJ2-7, with 7 bases that match TRBD1. This CDR3 region has 13 residues. V dropped 8 bases and J dropped 4; count of bases not matched to a gene: 8. Germline CDR1 SGHVS, CDR2 FQNEAQ. CDR3 amino acids: CASGSRDRYEQYF. CDR3 coding DNA: TGTGCCAGCGGGAGCCGGGACAGATACGAGCAGTACTTC.

This rearrangement joins TRBV18 to TRBJ2-3; no definite D call. The germline V gene has CDR1 KGHSH and CDR2 LQKENI. The CDR3 extends over 13 amino acids. Trimming shortened V by 2 bases and J by 4 bases, and 7 bases separated the two germline ends. CDR3 coding DNA: TGTGCCAGCTCACCAGAAGGCCCAGATACGCAGTATTTT. Amino acid sequence: CASSPEGPDTQYF.